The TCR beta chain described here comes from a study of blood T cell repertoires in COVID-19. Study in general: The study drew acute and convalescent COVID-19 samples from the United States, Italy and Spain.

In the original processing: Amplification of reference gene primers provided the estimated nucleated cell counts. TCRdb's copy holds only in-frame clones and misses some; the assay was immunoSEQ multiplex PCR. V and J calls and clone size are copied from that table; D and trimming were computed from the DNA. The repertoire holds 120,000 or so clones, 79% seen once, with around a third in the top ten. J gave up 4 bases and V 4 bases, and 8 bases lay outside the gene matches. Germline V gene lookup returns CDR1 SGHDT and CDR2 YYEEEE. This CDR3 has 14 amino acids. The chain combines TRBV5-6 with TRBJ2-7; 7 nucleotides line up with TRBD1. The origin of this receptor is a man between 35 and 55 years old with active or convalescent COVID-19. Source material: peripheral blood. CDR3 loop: CASSVQGDLYEQYF. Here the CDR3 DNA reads TGTGCCAGCAGCGTTCAGGGGGATCTATACGAGCAGTACTTC.